The clone carrying this T cell receptor beta chain was picked up many times. Its antigen is still unknown. There are 12 residues in the CDR3. Germline-derived CDR1 and CDR2 are SGDLS and YYNGEE. Trimming took off 0 bases at V and 3 bases at J, with 3 bases between the two ends. This library used around 400 ng RNA and molecular barcoded adaptors spanning alpha/delta and beta/gamma chains. TCRdb recomputed calls from the reads with MiXCR, one row per CDR3 protein. The profile shows about 39,000 distinct CDR3 sequences, approximately 14% of them singletons. The data belong to a study of read filtering for tumor transcriptome and immune sequencing. General study findings and limits: Sorted CD138-negative bone marrow cells were not purified T cells.

The chain employs TRBV9 and TRBJ1-2; the D is unclear. The clonotype comes from a donor aged 40 or over with multiple myeloma. The sequenced sample was a population of CD138-negative cells sorted from bone marrow. The CDR3 DNA is TGTGCCAGCAGCGTAGACGACTATGGCTACACCTTC. Encoded protein: CASSVDDYGYTF.